The rows below give T cell receptor beta chains drawn from one sample of a study of control samples from healthy donors and cancer patients. Sequencing used immunoSEQ multiplex PCR; TCRdb keeps in-frame clones, though not all of them. The sample gives 200,000 to 250,000 clones, roughly 94% of which show up once; roughly 1.6% is in the top ten. The sequenced sample was blood. The receptors derive from a man in his fifties in good health. Each CDR3 is given with its conserved first and last residue. A D gene is named only where the DNA matches it firmly. Size is omitted from some rows. Given values are once, few, many or a class for expanded clones.

CDR3 length,V gene,J gene,D gene,clone size,CDR3 protein,CDR3 DNA
12,TRBV28,TRBJ2-1,.,.,CASSSRVNEQFF,TGTGCCAGCAGTTCGAGGGTAAATGAGCAGTTCTTC
14,TRBV27,TRBJ2-5,TRBD1,.,CATHRQGAKETQYF,TGTGCCACCCACCGACAGGGAGCTAAAGAGACCCAGTACTTC
16,TRBV9,TRBJ2-4,.,once,CASSVDGDIAKNIQYF,TGTGCCAGCAGCGTAGACGGGGATATAGCCAAAAACATTCAGTACTTC
13,TRBV6-6,TRBJ1-1,.,.,CASSYVETPEAFF,TGTGCCAGCAGTTATGTCGAAACCCCCGAAGCTTTCTTT
16,TRBV5-1,TRBJ1-3,TRBD1,.,CASSPSSGGSGNTIYF,TGCGCCAGCAGCCCATCGTCAGGGGGCTCTGGAAACACCATATATTTT
17,TRBV4-3,TRBJ2-6,.,.,CASSQDYSGSGANVLTF,TGCGCCAGCAGCCAAGATTATTCGGGGTCTGGGGCCAACGTCCTGACTTTC
11,TRBV28,TRBJ2-7,.,.,CASSDSYEQYF,TGTGCCAGCAGTGACTCCTACGAGCAGTACTTC
12,TRBV6-5,TRBJ1-2,.,.,CATSLRRSGYTF,TGTGCCACCAGTTTGAGGAGATCCGGCTACACCTTC
13,TRBV5-6,TRBJ1-1,.,.,CASSSDRTGEAFF,TGTGCCAGCAGCTCGGATCGGACGGGGGAAGCTTTCTTT
13,TRBV2,TRBJ1-2,TRBD1,.,CASSRQGDGGYTF,TGTGCCAGCAGCCGACAGGGGGACGGTGGCTACACCTTC
16,TRBV19,TRBJ1-5,.,once,CASSPPPTSRNQPQHF,TGTGCCAGTAGTCCTCCCCCGACTTCGAGGAATCAGCCCCAGCATTTT
16,TRBV3-1/TRBV3-2,TRBJ2-1,.,.,CASSPLGGSSYNEQFF,TGTGCCAGCAGCCCTCTAGGTGGGAGCTCCTACAATGAGCAGTTCTTC
15,TRBV5-1,TRBJ1-3,.,.,CASSSGGLSGNTIYF,TGCGCCAGCAGCTCCGGGGGGCTCTCTGGAAACACCATATATTTT
15,TRBV7-2,TRBJ2-3,.,.,CASSLDPGSTDTQYF,TGTGCCAGCAGCTTAGATCCAGGGAGCACAGATACGCAGTATTTT
15,TRBV6-1,TRBJ2-2,.,.,CASSEAWFRTGELFF,TGTGCCAGCAGTGAAGCCTGGTTTCGGACCGGGGAGCTGTTTTTT
13,TRBV12-3/TRBV12-4,TRBJ2-3,TRBD2,.,CATPGLLANTQYF,TGTGCCACTCCGGGCCTACTAGCGAATACGCAGTATTTT
16,TRBV19,TRBJ1-2,TRBD1,.,CASSTIGTGGNYGYTF,TGTGCCAGTAGTACAATCGGGACAGGGGGAAACTATGGCTACACCTTC
12,TRBV24-1,TRBJ1-2,.,.,CATMQGPYGYTF,TGTGCCACCATGCAGGGCCCCTATGGCTACACCTTC
14,TRBV19,TRBJ1-2,TRBD1,.,CASTRTGSLDGYTF,TGTGCCAGTACCAGGACAGGGTCACTTGATGGCTACACCTTC
14,TRBV7-2,TRBJ1-5,.,.,CASSFTNSNQPQHF,TGTGCCAGCAGCTTTACAAATAGCAATCAGCCCCAGCATTTT
15,TRBV19,TRBJ1-5,TRBD1,few,CASSVGTAGNQPQHF,TGTGCCAGTAGTGTCGGGACAGCAGGCAATCAGCCCCAGCATTTT
15,TRBV7-2,TRBJ2-5,.,.,CASSLVPGLGKTQYF,TGTGCCAGCAGCTTAGTTCCGGGACTCGGAAAGACCCAGTACTTC
16,TRBV28,TRBJ2-1,.,.,CASKEPRDPDYNEQFF,TGTGCCAGCAAAGAACCGAGGGACCCTGACTACAATGAGCAGTTCTTC
15,TRBV6-2/TRBV6-3,TRBJ1-2,.,.,CASSYQSGGNYGYTF,TGTGCCAGCAGTTATCAATCGGGAGGTAACTATGGCTACACCTTC
15,TRBV4-3,TRBJ1-1,.,.,CASSQDYGGMTEAFF,TGCGCCAGCAGCCAAGATTATGGAGGGATGACTGAAGCTTTCTTT
17,TRBV28,TRBJ1-3,.,.,CASSPSRLGISGNTIYF,TGTGCCAGCAGTCCTTCCCGGCTGGGAATCTCTGGAAACACCATATATTTT
14,TRBV24-1,TRBJ2-3,.,once,CATSGQISTDTQYF,TGTGCCACCTCGGGACAAATTAGCACAGATACGCAGTATTTT
15,TRBV5-5,TRBJ1-2,.,.,CASSPGPGVNYGYTF,TGTGCCAGCAGCCCAGGGCCAGGCGTTAACTATGGCTACACCTTC
13,TRBV4-2,TRBJ2-3,.,.,CASSQATTDTQYF,TGTGCCAGCAGCCAAGCGACCACAGATACGCAGTATTTT
11,TRBV24-1,TRBJ2-3,.,.,CATSAKDTQYF,TGTGCCACCAGTGCTAAAGATACGCAGTATTTT
16,TRBV28,TRBJ2-7,TRBD2,.,CASTLTSGGNSYEQYF,TGTGCCAGCACCTTGACTAGCGGGGGGAATTCCTACGAGCAGTACTTC
13,TRBV11-1,TRBJ2-5,TRBD1,.,CASSSGTGGTQYF,TGTGCCAGCAGCTCGGGGACAGGGGGGACCCAGTACTTC
14,TRBV19,TRBJ1-5,.,once,CASCTLGTNQPQHF,TGTGCCAGTTGCACGCTAGGAACCAATCAGCCCCAGCATTTT
15,TRBV7-8,TRBJ2-7,.,once,CASSLGAGVAYEQYF,TGTGCCAGCAGCTTAGGGGCAGGGGTAGCCTACGAGCAGTACTTC
17,TRBV9,TRBJ2-6,TRBD1,.,CASSVGDRYSGANVLTF,TGTGCCAGCAGCGTAGGGGACAGGTACTCCGGGGCCAACGTCCTGACTTTC
15,TRBV9,TRBJ2-1,TRBD1,.,CASSATGGFINEQFF,TGTGCCAGCAGCGCTACAGGGGGCTTTATCAATGAGCAGTTCTTC
14,TRBV19,TRBJ1-4,.,.,CASSIMGSNEKLFF,TGTGCCAGTAGTATAATGGGCTCTAATGAAAAACTGTTTTTT
16,TRBV25-1,TRBJ1-3,.,.,CASSGPGSHSGNTIYF,TGTGCCAGCAGTGGCCCCGGTTCCCACTCTGGAAACACCATATATTTT
13,TRBV2,TRBJ2-7,TRBD1,.,CASSVRTGREQYF,TGTGCCAGCAGTGTAAGGACAGGGCGGGAGCAGTACTTC
17,TRBV7-2,TRBJ2-1,.,.,CASNPGPRDMMGNEQFF,TGTGCCAGCAACCCCGGCCCTAGGGACATGATGGGCAATGAGCAGTTCTTC
13,TRBV7-2,TRBJ2-7,TRBD1,.,CASSLRQDRGQYF,TGTGCCAGCAGCTTACGACAGGACAGGGGGCAGTACTTC
15,TRBV27,TRBJ2-5,TRBD2,.,CASSVLAGARETQYF,TGTGCCAGCAGTGTACTAGCGGGGGCTCGGGAGACCCAGTACTTC
15,TRBV28,TRBJ2-2,.,.,CASTLGPSYTGELFF,TGTGCCAGCACCCTAGGGCCAAGCTACACCGGGGAGCTGTTTTTT
13,TRBV27,TRBJ2-7,TRBD2,.,CASRELALHEQYF,TGTGCCAGCAGAGAACTAGCGCTCCACGAGCAGTACTTC
14,TRBV18,TRBJ1-1,TRBD1,.,CASSLGTDNTEAFF,TGTGCCAGCTCATTGGGGACAGACAACACTGAAGCTTTCTTT
15,TRBV4-1,TRBJ2-1,.,.,CASRDSSSSYNEQFF,TGCGCCAGCAGGGACAGTTCGAGCTCCTACAATGAGCAGTTCTTC
15,TRBV5-4,TRBJ2-4,.,.,CASRLQGSDKNIQYF,TGTGCCAGCAGGCTACAGGGTTCGGACAAAAACATTCAGTACTTC
15,TRBV5-1,TRBJ1-1,.,.,CASSLGDDRNTEAFF,TGCGCCAGCAGCTTGGGGGATGACAGGAACACTGAAGCTTTCTTT
14,TRBV19,TRBJ1-2,.,.,CASSGGRANYGYTF,TGTGCCAGTAGTGGCGGCAGGGCAAACTATGGCTACACCTTC